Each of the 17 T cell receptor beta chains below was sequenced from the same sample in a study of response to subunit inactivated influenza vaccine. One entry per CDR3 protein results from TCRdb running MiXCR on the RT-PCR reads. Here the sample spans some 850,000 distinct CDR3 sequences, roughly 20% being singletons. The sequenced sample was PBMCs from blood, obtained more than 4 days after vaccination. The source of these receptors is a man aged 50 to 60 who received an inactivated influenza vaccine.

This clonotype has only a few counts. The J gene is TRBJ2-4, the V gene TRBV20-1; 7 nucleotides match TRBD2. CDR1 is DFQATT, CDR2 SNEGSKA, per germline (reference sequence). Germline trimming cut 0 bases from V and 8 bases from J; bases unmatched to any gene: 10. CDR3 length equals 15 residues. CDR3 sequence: CSAREAAMGGDIQYF. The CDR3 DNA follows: TGCAGTGCTAGAGAGGCGGCGATGGGGGGGGACATTCAGTACTTC.

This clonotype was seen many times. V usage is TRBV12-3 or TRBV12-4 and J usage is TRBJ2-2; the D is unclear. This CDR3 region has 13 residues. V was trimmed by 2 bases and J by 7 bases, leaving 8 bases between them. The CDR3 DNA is TGTGCCAGCAGTTTAAATAGCATCGGGGAGCTGTTTTTT. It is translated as CASSLNSIGELFF.

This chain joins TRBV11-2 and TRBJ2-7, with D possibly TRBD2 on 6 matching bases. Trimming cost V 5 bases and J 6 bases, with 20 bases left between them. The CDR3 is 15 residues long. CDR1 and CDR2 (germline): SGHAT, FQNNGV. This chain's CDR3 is CASSTRSLGAGEQYF. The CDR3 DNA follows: TGTGCCAGCAGCACCCGAAGCCTAGGAGCGGGCGAGCAGTACTTC.

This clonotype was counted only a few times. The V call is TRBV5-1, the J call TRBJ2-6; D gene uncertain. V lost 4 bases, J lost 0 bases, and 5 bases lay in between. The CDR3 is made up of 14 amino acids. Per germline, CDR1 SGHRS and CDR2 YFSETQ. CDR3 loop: CASSATSGANVLTF. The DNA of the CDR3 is TGCGCCAGCAGCGCGACCTCTGGGGCCAACGTCCTGACTTTC.

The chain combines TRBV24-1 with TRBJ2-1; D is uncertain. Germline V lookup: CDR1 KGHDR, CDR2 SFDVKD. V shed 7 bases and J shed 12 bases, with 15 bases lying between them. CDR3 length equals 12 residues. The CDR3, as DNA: TGTGCCACCAGCGCGAGGAGCGAGCCGCAGTTCTTC. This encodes CATSARSEPQFF.

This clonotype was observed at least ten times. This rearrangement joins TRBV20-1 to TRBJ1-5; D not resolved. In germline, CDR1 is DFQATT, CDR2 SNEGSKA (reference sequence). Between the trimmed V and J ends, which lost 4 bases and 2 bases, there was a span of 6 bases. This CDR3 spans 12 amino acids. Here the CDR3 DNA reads TGCAGTGCTAACCGTGGCAATCAGCCCCAGCATTTT. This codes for CSANRGNQPQHF.

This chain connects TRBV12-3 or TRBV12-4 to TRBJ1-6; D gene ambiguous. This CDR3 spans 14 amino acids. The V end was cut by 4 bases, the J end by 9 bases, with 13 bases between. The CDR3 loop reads CASSSSSGGSPLHF. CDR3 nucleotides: TGTGCCAGCAGTTCCTCGAGCGGCGGTTCACCCCTCCACTTT.

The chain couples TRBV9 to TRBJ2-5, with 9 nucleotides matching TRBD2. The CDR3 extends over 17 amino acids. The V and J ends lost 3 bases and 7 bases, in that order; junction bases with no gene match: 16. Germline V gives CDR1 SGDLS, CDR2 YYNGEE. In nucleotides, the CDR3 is TGTGCCAGCAGCGAGCCCCAGGCGGGAGGGTCGGAGGCGACCCAGTACTTC. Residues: CASSEPQAGGSEATQYF. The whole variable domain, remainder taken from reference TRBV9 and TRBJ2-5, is DSGVTQTPKHLITATGQRVTLRCSPRSGDLSVYWYQQSLDQGLQFLIQYYNGEERAKGNILERFSAQQFPDLHSELNLSSLELGDSALYFCASSEPQAGGSEATQYFGPGTRLLVL.

The CDR3 region is CASSKLAGAPDTQYF. Here the CDR3 DNA reads TGCGCCAGCTCCAAACTAGCGGGAGCTCCAGATACGCAGTATTTT. This sequence joins TRBV5-1 and TRBJ2-3; 11 nucleotides line up with TRBD2. The CDR3 runs 15 residues. Germline V gene sequence: CDR1 SGHRS, CDR2 YFSETQ. Trimming at V came to 7 bases and at J to 4 bases, leaving 8 bases not matched to a gene.

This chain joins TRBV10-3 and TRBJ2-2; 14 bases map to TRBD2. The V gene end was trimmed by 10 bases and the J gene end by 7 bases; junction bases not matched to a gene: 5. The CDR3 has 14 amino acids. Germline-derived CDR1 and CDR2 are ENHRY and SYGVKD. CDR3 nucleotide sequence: TGTGCCACCGGACTAGCGGGGGGTGGCGGGGAGCTGTTTTTT. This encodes CATGLAGGGGELFF.

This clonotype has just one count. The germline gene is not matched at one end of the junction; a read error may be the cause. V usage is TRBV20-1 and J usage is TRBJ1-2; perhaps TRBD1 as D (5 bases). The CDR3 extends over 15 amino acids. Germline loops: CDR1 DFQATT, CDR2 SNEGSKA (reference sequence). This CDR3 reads CCARDVRGPNYGYTF. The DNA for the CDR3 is TGCTGTGCTAGAGATGTCCGGGGACCTAACTATGGCTACACCTTC.

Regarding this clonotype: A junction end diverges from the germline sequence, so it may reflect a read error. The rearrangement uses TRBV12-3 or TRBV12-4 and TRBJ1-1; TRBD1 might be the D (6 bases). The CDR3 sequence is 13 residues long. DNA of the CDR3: TGTGCCAGCAGGCCCACAGGGAACCCTGAAGCTTTCTTT. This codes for CASRPTGNPEAFF.

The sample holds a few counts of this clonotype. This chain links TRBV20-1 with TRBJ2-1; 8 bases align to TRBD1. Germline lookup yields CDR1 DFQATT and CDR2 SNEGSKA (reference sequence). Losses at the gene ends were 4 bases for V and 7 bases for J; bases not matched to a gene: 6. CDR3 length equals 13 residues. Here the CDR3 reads CSATLDRVNEQFF. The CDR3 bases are TGCAGTGCTACCTTGGACAGGGTGAATGAGCAGTTCTTC.

DNA of the CDR3: TGTGCCAGCAGTTCCAGCCTAATTCGGACAGGGGCCTACGAGCAGTACTTC. Amino acid sequence: CASSSSLIRTGAYEQYF. This rearrangement joins TRBV28 to TRBJ2-7, with 9 bases identical to TRBD1. V was clipped by 4 bases and J by 2 bases; unmatched bases: 12. The CDR3 has 17 amino acids. The germline V gene encodes CDR1 MDHEN and CDR2 SYDVKM.

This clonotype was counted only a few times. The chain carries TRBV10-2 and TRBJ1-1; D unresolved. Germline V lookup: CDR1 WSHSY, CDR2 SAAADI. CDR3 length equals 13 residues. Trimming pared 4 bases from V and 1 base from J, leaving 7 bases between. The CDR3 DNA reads TGCGCCAGCAGTGCCGACGGGAACACTGAAGCTTTCTTT. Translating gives CASSADGNTEAFF.

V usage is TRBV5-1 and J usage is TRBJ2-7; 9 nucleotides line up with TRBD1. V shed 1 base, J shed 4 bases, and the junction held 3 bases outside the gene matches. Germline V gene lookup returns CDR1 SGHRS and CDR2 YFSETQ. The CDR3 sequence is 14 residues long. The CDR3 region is CASSLTGGLYEQYF. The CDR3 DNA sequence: TGCGCCAGCAGCTTGACAGGGGGCTTATACGAGCAGTACTTC.

CDR3 in amino acids: CASSSNKGGPNTEAFF. In DNA, the CDR3 is TGCGCCAGCAGCTCGAACAAAGGGGGTCCAAACACTGAAGCTTTCTTT. The genes are TRBV5-1 and TRBJ1-1; D possibly corresponds to TRBD1 (6 bases). CDR3 length equals 16 residues. The germline CDR1 and CDR2 sequences are SGHRS and YFSETQ. Trimming removed 3 bases from V and 2 bases from J, with 17 bases in between. The full variable domain, rest sourced from reference TRBV5-1 and TRBJ1-1, is KAGVTQTPRYLIKTRGQQVTLSCSPISGHRSVSWYQQTPGQGLQFLFEYFSETQRNKGNFPGRFSGRQFSNSRSEMNVSTLELGDSALYLCASSSNKGGPNTEAFFGQGTRLTVV.